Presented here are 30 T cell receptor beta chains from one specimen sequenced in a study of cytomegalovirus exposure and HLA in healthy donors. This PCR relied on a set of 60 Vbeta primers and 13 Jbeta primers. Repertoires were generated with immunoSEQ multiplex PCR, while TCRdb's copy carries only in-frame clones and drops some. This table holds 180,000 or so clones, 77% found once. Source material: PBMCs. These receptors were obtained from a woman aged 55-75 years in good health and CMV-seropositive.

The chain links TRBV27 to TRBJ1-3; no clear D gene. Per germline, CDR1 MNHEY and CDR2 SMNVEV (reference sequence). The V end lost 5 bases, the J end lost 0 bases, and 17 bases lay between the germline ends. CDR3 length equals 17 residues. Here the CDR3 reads CASSQTPGRISGNTIYF. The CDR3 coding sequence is TGTGCCAGCAGTCAAACCCCTGGCAGGATCTCTGGAAACACCATATATTTT.

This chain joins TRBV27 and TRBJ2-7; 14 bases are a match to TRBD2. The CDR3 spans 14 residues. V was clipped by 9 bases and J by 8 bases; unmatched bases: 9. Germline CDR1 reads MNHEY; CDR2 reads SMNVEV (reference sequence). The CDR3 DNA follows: TGTGCCAGTAAAACCGGGACTAGCGGGAGCCAGCAGTACTTC. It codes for CASKTGTSGSQQYF.

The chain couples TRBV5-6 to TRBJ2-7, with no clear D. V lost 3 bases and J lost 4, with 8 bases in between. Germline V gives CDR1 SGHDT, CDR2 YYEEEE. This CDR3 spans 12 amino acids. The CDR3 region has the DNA TGTGCCAGCAGCTCAGTAGCTTACGAGCAGTACTTC. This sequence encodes CASSSVAYEQYF.

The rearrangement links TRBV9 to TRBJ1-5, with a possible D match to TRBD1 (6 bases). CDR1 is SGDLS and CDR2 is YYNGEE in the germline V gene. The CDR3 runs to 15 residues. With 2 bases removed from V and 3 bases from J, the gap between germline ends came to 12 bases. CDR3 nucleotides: TGTGCCAGCAGCGTTACGGGGGGCTACAATCAGCCCCAGCATTTT. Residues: CASSVTGGYNQPQHF.

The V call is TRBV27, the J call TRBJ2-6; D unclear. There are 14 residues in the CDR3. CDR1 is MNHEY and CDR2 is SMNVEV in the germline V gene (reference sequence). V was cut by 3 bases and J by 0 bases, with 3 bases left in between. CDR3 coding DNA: TGTGCCAGCAGTTTGTACTCTGGGGCCAACGTCCTGACTTTC. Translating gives CASSLYSGANVLTF.

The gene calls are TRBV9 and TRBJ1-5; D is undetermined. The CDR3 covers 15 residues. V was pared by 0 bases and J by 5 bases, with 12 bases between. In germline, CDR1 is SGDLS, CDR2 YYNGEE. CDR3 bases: TGTGCCAGCAGCGTAGGCGCAACTCCCTATCAGCCCCAGCATTTT. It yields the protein CASSVGATPYQPQHF.

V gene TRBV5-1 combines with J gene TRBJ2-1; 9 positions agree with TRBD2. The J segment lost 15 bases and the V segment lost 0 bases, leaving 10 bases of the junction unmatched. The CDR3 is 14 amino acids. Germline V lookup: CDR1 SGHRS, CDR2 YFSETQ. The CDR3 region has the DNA TGCGCCAGCAGCTTGGCCCTAGGCGGGAGGGGAGGGTTCTTC. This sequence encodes CASSLALGGRGGFF.

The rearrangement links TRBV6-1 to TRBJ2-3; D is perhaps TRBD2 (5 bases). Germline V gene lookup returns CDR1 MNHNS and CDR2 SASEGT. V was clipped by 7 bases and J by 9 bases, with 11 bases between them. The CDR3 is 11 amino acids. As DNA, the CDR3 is TGTGCCAGCAACTCCGGGGTGACGCAGTATTTT. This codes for CASNSGVTQYF.

CDR3 coding DNA: TGTGCCAGCAGCCAGGCTCTCAGGGCGAGTCAGCCCCAGCATTTT. Translated: CASSQALRASQPQHF. V and J are TRBV4-2 and TRBJ1-5; D possibly corresponds to TRBD1 (5 bases). The CDR3 spans 15 residues. Germline V CDR1 and CDR2: LGHNA, YNFKEQ. Trimming stripped 3 bases from V and 6 bases from J, with 15 bases between.

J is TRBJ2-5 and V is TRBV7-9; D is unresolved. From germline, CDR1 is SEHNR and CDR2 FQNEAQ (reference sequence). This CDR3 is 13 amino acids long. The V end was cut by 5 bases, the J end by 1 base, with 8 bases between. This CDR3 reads CASSKRGQETQYF. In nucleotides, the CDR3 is TGTGCCAGCAGCAAAAGAGGCCAAGAGACCCAGTACTTC.

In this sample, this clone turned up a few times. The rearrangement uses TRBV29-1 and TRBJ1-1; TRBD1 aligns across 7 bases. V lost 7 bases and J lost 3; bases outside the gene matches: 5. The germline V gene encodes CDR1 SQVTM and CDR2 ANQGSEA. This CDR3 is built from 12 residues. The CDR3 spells CSGDRVDTEAFF. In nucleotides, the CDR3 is TGCAGCGGTGACAGGGTCGACACTGAAGCTTTCTTT. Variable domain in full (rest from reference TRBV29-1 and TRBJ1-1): SAVISQKPSRDICQRGTSLTIQCQVDSQVTMMFWYRQQPGQSLTLIATANQGSEATYESGFVIDKFPISRPNLTFSTLTVSNMSPEDSSIYLCSGDRVDTEAFFGQGTRLTVV.

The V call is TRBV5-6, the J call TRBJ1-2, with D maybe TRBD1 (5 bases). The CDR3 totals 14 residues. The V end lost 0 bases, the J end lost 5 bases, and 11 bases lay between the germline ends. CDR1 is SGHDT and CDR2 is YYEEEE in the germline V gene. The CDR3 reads CASSLARVGYGYTF. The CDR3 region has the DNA TGTGCCAGCAGCTTGGCCAGGGTGGGGTATGGCTACACCTTC.

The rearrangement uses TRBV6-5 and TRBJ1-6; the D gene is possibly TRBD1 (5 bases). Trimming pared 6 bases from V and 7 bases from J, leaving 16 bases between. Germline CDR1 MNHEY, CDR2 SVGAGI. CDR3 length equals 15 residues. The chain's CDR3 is CASSPPQGRNSPLHF. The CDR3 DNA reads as TGTGCCAGCAGCCCGCCCCAGGGCAGAAATTCACCCCTCCACTTT.

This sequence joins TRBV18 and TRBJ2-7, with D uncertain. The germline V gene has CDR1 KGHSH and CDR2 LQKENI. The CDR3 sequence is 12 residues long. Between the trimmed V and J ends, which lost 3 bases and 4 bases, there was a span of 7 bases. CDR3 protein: CASSPEEYEQYF. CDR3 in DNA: TGTGCCAGCTCACCTGAGGAGTACGAGCAGTACTTC.

CDR3 protein: CASSAGQAQETQYF. CDR3 sequence (DNA): TGTGCCAGTAGTGCCGGACAGGCCCAAGAGACCCAGTACTTC. The rearrangement uses TRBV19 and TRBJ2-5, with TRBD1 matching over 7 bases. J lost 1 base, V lost 5 bases, and 4 bases had no gene match. The CDR3 has 14 amino acids. Per germline, CDR1 LNHDA and CDR2 SQIVND (reference sequence). Variable domain in full (rest from reference TRBV19 and TRBJ2-5): DGGITQSPKYLFRKEGQNVTLSCEQNLNHDAMYWYRQDPGQGLRLIYYSQIVNDFQKGDIAEGYSVSREKKESFPLTVTSAQKNPTAFYLCASSAGQAQETQYFGPGTRLLVL.

The DNA for the CDR3 is TGTGCCAGTAGTATTCGCGGGAGAACCTACTACGAGCAGTACTTC. It yields the protein CASSIRGRTYYEQYF. The chain recombines TRBV19 with TRBJ2-7, with TRBD2 identical over 7 bases. V shed 3 bases, J shed 3 bases, and the junction held 8 bases outside the gene matches. The length of the CDR3 is 15 residues. CDR1 LNHDA and CDR2 SQIVND come from the germline V gene (reference sequence).

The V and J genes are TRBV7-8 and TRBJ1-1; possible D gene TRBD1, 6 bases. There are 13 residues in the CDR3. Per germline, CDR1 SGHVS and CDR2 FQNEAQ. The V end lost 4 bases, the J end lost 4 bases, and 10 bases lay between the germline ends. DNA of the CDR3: TGTGCCAGCAGCTCGAGGACAGTCACTGAAGCTTTCTTT. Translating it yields CASSSRTVTEAFF.

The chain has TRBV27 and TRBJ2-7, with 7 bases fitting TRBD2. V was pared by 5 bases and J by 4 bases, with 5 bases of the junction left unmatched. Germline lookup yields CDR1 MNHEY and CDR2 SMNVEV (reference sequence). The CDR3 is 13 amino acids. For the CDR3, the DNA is TGTGCCAGCAGTATAGCGGGTAAATACGAGCAGTACTTC. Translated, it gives CASSIAGKYEQYF.

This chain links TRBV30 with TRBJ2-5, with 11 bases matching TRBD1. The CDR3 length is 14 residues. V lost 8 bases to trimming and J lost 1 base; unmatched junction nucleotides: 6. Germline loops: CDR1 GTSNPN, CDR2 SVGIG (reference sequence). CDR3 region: CATTGTGGQETQYF. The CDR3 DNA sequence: TGTGCCACCACCGGGACAGGGGGCCAAGAGACCCAGTACTTC.

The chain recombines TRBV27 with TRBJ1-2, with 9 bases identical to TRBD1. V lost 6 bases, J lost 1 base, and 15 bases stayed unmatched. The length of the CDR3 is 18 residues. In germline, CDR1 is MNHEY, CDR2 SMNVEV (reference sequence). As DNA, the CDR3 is TGTGCCAGCAGACTAGGGACAACCGGGACAGGGCTTAACTATGGCTACACCTTC. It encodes CASRLGTTGTGLNYGYTF.

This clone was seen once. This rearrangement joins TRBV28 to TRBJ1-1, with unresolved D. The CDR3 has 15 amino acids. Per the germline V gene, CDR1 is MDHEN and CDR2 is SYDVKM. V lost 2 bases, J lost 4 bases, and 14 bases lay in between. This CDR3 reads CASSLASLSATEAFF. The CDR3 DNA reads TGTGCCAGCAGTTTAGCCTCTCTAAGCGCCACTGAAGCTTTCTTT.

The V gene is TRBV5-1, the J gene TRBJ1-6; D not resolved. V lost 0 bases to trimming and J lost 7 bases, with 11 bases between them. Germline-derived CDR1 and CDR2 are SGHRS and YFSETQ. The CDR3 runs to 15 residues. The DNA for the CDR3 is TGCGCCAGCAGCTTGGACGGTCATAAGAATTCACCCCTCCACTTT. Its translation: CASSLDGHKNSPLHF.

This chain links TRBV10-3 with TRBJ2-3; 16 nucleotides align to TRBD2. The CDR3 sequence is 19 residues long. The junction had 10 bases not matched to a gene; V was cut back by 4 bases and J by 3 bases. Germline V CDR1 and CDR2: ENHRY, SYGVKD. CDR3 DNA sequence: TGTGCCATCAGTGGCCCCGGGACTAGCGGGGGGGACAGTACAGATACGCAGTATTTT. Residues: CAISGPGTSGGDSTDTQYF.

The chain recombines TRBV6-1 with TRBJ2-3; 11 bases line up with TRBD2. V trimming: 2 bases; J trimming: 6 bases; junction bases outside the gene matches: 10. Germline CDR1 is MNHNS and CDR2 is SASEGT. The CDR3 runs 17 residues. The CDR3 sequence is CASSEWGTSGREDTQYF. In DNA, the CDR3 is TGTGCCAGCAGTGAATGGGGAACTAGCGGGAGAGAGGATACGCAGTATTTT.

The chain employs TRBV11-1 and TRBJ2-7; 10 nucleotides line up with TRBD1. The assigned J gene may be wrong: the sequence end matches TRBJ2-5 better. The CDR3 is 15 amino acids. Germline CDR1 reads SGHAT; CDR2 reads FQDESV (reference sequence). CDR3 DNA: TGTGCCAGCAGCCAGTACCGGGACAGGGGAGAGACCCAGTACTTC. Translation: CASSQYRDRGETQYF.

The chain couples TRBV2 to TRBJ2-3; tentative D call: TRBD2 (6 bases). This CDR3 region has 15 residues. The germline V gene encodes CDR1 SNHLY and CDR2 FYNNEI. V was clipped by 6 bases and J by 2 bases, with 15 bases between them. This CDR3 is CASRRLVSPTDTQYF. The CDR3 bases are TGTGCCAGCAGGCGACTAGTCTCTCCCACAGATACGCAGTATTTT.

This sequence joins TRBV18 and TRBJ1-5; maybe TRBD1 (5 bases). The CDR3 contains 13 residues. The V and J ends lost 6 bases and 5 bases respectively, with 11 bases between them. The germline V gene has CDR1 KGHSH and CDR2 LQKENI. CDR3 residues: CASSLDSYQPQHF. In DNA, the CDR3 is TGTGCCAGCTCCTTAGACAGTTATCAGCCCCAGCATTTT.

The CDR3 sequence is CASSPPSREQYF. The CDR3 DNA reads as TGTGCCAGCTCACCACCCTCTCGCGAGCAGTACTTC. This chain joins TRBV18 and TRBJ2-7; unclear D gene. CDR1 and CDR2 (germline): KGHSH, LQKENI. The CDR3 has 12 residues. Trimming took 0 bases from V and 6 from J, leaving 6 bases between them. Combining the CDR3 with reference TRBV18 and TRBJ2-7 gives the whole variable domain NAGVMQNPRHLVRRRGQEARLRCSPMKGHSHVYWYRQLPEEGLKFMVYLQKENIIDESGMPKERFSAEFPKEGPSILRIQQVVRGDSAAYFCASSPPSREQYFGPGTRLTVT.

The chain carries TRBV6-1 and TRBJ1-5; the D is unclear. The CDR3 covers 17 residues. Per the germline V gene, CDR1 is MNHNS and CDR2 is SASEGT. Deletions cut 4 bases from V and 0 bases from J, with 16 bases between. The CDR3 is CASSGGMAHFSNQPQHF. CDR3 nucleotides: TGTGCCAGCAGTGGAGGTATGGCTCATTTTAGCAATCAGCCCCAGCATTTT.

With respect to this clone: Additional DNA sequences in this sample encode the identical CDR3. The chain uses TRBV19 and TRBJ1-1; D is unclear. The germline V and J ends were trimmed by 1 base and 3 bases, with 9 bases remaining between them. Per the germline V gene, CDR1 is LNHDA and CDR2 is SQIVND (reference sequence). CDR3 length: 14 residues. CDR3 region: CASSIGGSYTEAFF. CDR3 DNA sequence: TGTGCCAGTAGTATAGGAGGCAGCTACACTGAAGCTTTCTTT.